This section outlines one T cell receptor (beta chain) sequence together with its context. TCRdb keeps only in-frame clones here, not all; method: immunoSEQ multiplex PCR. There are 60,000 to 75,000 clones in the sample; about 83% occur only once, and about a sixth lies in the top ten. Trimming took 5 bases from V and 8 from J, leaving 12 bases between them. Per the germline V gene, CDR1 is SEHNR and CDR2 is FQNEAQ (reference sequence). This CDR3 region has 12 residues. The data stem from a study of control samples from healthy donors and cancer patients. The chain has TRBV7-9 and TRBJ1-2, with D tentatively TRBD1 (5 bases). This clonotype was obtained from a man in his fifties or sixties in good health. Sequencing input: blood. DNA of the CDR3: TGTGCCAGCAGCCGTCCAGGGTTCGGCTACACCTTC. Amino acid sequence: CASSRPGFGYTF.